These T cell receptor beta chains were read from a single sample in a study of OX40 agonist ivuxolimab in advanced cancers. The data were produced by immunoSEQ multiplex PCR, yet TCRdb's version contains in-frame clones alone and is incomplete. The top ten clones hold around 33% of a sample with 9,500 to 12,000 clones, roughly 81% of them seen once. This sample comprised CD4+ or CD8+ T cells sorted from blood, obtained in a trial of the OX40 agonist ivuxolimab. Receptors were obtained from an adult with an advanced solid tumor such as melanoma, head and neck, liver or kidney cancer. Both conserved end residues are part of each CDR3. D genes are given only for firm matches. Not all rows give a size; the values are once, few, many and, for expanded clones, a class.

d_gene,v_gene,j_gene,abundance,CDR3nt,CDR3aa
TRBD2,TRBV7-3,TRBJ2-3,NA,TGTGCCAGCAGCTTACCACTAGCGGGAGTACGGGATACGCAGTATTTT,CASSLPLAGVRDTQYF
TRBD1,TRBV5-6,TRBJ2-7,few,TGTGCCAGCAGCTTCGCAGGACAGGTGGACGAGCAGTACTTC,CASSFAGQVDEQYF
NA,TRBV4-1,TRBJ1-1,NA,TGCGCCAGCAGCCAAGACGACGGGGGATTACACACTGAAGCTTTCTTT,CASSQDDGGLHTEAFF
NA,TRBV7-3,TRBJ2-1,few,TGTGCCAGCAGCTTAACGGGTCTTAATGAGCAGTTCTTC,CASSLTGLNEQFF
NA,TRBV27,TRBJ2-2,NA,TGTGCCAGCAGTTTATCGGGGCGGGAGCTGTTTTTT,CASSLSGRELFF
TRBD1,TRBV6-4,TRBJ1-4,NA,TGTGCCAGCAGCTCTGGGACAGGGGATGAAAAACTGTTTTTT,CASSSGTGDEKLFF
TRBD1,TRBV9,TRBJ2-1,NA,TGTGCCAGCAGCGACCGGGACAGGGGATACAATGAGCAGTTCTTC,CASSDRDRGYNEQFF
NA,TRBV28,TRBJ1-2,NA,TGTGCCAGCAGTTTACCGCCAACGGCTAACTATGGCTACACCTTC,CASSLPPTANYGYTF
NA,TRBV4-2,TRBJ2-2,few,TGTGCCAGCAGCCAAGACCAGGGGGGCGCCGGGGAGCTGTTTTTT,CASSQDQGGAGELFF
TRBD1,TRBV7-9,TRBJ1-1,NA,TGTGCCAGCAGCTTAGCGATGGGACAGGGGTTATCTGAAGCTTTCTTT,CASSLAMGQGLSEAFF
NA,TRBV6-5,TRBJ1-1,NA,TGTGCCAGCAGTTACGTGGGGGGGAACACTGAAGCTTTCTTT,CASSYVGGNTEAFF
TRBD2,TRBV7-8,TRBJ2-3,NA,TGTGCCAGCAGCTTAGTGGGTAGCGGGGGGGAATTCATCACAGATACGCAGTATTTT,CASSLVGSGGEFITDTQYF
NA,TRBV6-5,TRBJ2-5,NA,TGTGCCAGCAGTGGTGAACTTGGGTCCCAAGAGACCCAGTACTTC,CASSGELGSQETQYF
NA,TRBV19,TRBJ2-1,NA,TGTGCCAGTAGTATAGACTACCTAATCTTCAATGAGCAGTTCTTC,CASSIDYLIFNEQFF
NA,TRBV2,TRBJ2-2,few,TGTGCCAGCATGGTCAGTTCCGGGGAGCTGTTTTTT,CASMVSSGELFF
TRBD1,TRBV27,TRBJ2-7,medium-sized,TGTGCCAGCAGTTTTCTGGGACAGAACTACGAGCAGTACTTC,CASSFLGQNYEQYF
TRBD1,TRBV5-5,TRBJ2-2,NA,TGTGCCAGCAGCACAGGGACAGCCACCGGGGAGCTGTTTTTT,CASSTGTATGELFF
TRBD2,TRBV7-9,TRBJ2-3,NA,TGTGCCAGCAGCAATCCGACTAGCGGGGGACCCTCCGACCCAGATACGCAGTATTTT,CASSNPTSGGPSDPDTQYF
NA,TRBV29-1,TRBJ1-1,NA,TGCAGCGACCTGCACCGGAACACTGAAGCTTTCTTT,CSDLHRNTEAFF
TRBD1,TRBV7-9,TRBJ1-1,NA,TGTGCCAGCAGCTGGACAGGGGGCATGAACACTGAAGCTTTCTTT,CASSWTGGMNTEAFF
NA,TRBV5-1,TRBJ2-7,NA,TGCGCCAGCAGCTTGGATAGCTGGGATACGACCTACGAGCAGTACTTC,CASSLDSWDTTYEQYF
NA,TRBV30,TRBJ2-1,NA,TGTGCCTGGAGTGTACGATTAGAGTATAATGAGCAGTTCTTC,CAWSVRLEYNEQFF
NA,TRBV29-1,TRBJ2-1,NA,TGCAGCGCCGTTTCGGGTTGGAATGAGCAGTTCTTC,CSAVSGWNEQFF
NA,TRBV5-1,TRBJ2-4,few,TGCGCCAGCAGCTTGGCGCAGGGGGGCAAAAACATTCAGTACTTC,CASSLAQGGKNIQYF
NA,TRBV2,TRBJ2-7,NA,TGTGCCAGCTTTGGGTCCTACGAGCAGTACTTC,CASFGSYEQYF
NA,TRBV11-3,TRBJ1-5,few,TGTGCCAGCAGCTTAGTTCACCAGGAGAGCAATCAGCCCCAGCATTTT,CASSLVHQESNQPQHF
NA,TRBV28,TRBJ1-1,NA,TGTGCCAGCACCCTGAACACTGAAGCTTTCTTT,CASTLNTEAFF
NA,TRBV28,TRBJ1-5,NA,TGTGCCAGCAGGTTAACAGGGATTTATCAGCCCCAGCATTTT,CASRLTGIYQPQHF
TRBD1,TRBV13,TRBJ1-4,large,TGTGCCAGCAGCTCCGGGACAGGGTCTTTTAATGATGAAAAACTGTTTTTT,CASSSGTGSFNDEKLFF
NA,TRBV6-1,TRBJ1-4,NA,TGTGCCAGCAGTGAAATAGCTAGGACGGTTAATGAAAAACTGTTTTTT,CASSEIARTVNEKLFF
TRBD1,TRBV10-3,TRBJ2-7,NA,TGTGCCATCAGCTTGGGACAGGCCTACGAGCAGTACTTC,CAISLGQAYEQYF
TRBD1,TRBV27,TRBJ1-2,NA,TGTGCCAGCAGTTTATCTTTCTCAGGACAGGACTATGGCTACACCTTC,CASSLSFSGQDYGYTF
NA,TRBV14,TRBJ2-1,NA,TGTGCCAGCAGCTCCTGGACCTCCACCTTTCGCAATGAGCAGTTCTTC,CASSSWTSTFRNEQFF
TRBD2,TRBV9,TRBJ2-1,once,TGTGCCAGCAGCGTAGCGGGGACTACCTACAATGAGCAGTTCTTC,CASSVAGTTYNEQFF
NA,TRBV2,TRBJ1-2,NA,TGTGCCAGCAGTGATCGCCCGGGGGTGGACTATGGCTACACCTTC,CASSDRPGVDYGYTF
TRBD1,TRBV19,TRBJ1-1,once,TGTGCCAGTCGACAGGGGGCGGCGGGGGAAGCTTTCTTT,CASRQGAAGEAFF
NA,TRBV10-2,TRBJ1-1,NA,TGCGCCAGCAGAGAGGACCTCAACCTCGGAGCTTTCTTT,CASREDLNLGAFF
NA,TRBV29-1,TRBJ2-2,once,TGCAGCGTTGATTGGGGGTCCGGGGAGCTGTTTTTT,CSVDWGSGELFF
TRBD2,TRBV4-3,TRBJ2-2,large,TGCGCCAGCAGCCAAGACCCCCCGGAGCGGGAGACCGGGGAGCTGTTTTTT,CASSQDPPERETGELFF
TRBD2,TRBV6-4,TRBJ2-1,NA,TGTGCCAGCAGCGGGGCGGGAGGGTCCAATGAGCAGTTCTTC,CASSGAGGSNEQFF
NA,TRBV6-5,TRBJ1-6,NA,TGTGCCAGCAGTGAGGGCCATTCACCCCTCCACTTT,CASSEGHSPLHF
NA,TRBV6-1,TRBJ1-4,once,NA,CASILGHRRDEKLFF
NA,TRBV5-4,TRBJ2-1,NA,TGTGCCAGCAGCTTGGCCGAAGCCGCAGGCAATGAGCAGTTCTTC,CASSLAEAAGNEQFF
TRBD2,TRBV7-8,TRBJ2-7,NA,TGTGCCAGCAGCGCCCGACCATCTAGCGGGAAAGCCTACGAGCAGTACTTC,CASSARPSSGKAYEQYF
NA,TRBV30,TRBJ1-2,medium-sized,TGTGCATCCTACGATCCTAGGAGGTATGGCTACACCTTC,CASYDPRRYGYTF
TRBD2,TRBV28,TRBJ2-5,NA,TGTGCCAGCAATGCGGGGGGCAAGGTGGCCCAGTACTTC,CASNAGGKVAQYF
TRBD1,TRBV28,TRBJ2-4,NA,TGTGCCAGCAGTTTAGTCCCCCGGACAGGGTCTGGGATTCAGTACTTC,CASSLVPRTGSGIQYF
NA,TRBV19,TRBJ2-1,NA,TGTGCCAGTACCCCCGTATCGAACAACAATGAGCAGTTCTTC,CASTPVSNNNEQFF
NA,TRBV9,TRBJ1-4,NA,TGTGCCAGCAGCAGCTGGACTGGTGAAAAACTGTTTTTT,CASSSWTGEKLFF
TRBD1,TRBV7-9,TRBJ1-2,once,TGTGCCAGCAGAGGCAGGGGGGCGGGCTACACCTTC,CASRGRGAGYTF
TRBD2,TRBV6-4,TRBJ2-3,NA,TGTGCCAGCAGTCTAGCGGGGGGCACAGATACGCAGTATTTT,CASSLAGGTDTQYF
TRBD2,TRBV5-4,TRBJ2-7,NA,TGTGCCAGCAGCTTGGACGGACTAGCGGGATCCTACGAGCAGTACTTC,CASSLDGLAGSYEQYF
NA,TRBV4-1,TRBJ2-1,NA,TGCGCCAGCAGCCAAGGTCTAGGCTCATACAATGAGCAGTTCTTC,CASSQGLGSYNEQFF
NA,TRBV28,TRBJ1-5,NA,TGTGCCATCCTAAGACAGAATAGCAATCAGCCCCAGCATTTT,CAILRQNSNQPQHF
TRBD2,TRBV5-6,TRBJ2-3,NA,TGTGCCAGCAGCTTGGGCGGGAGCGAGGATACGCAGTATTTT,CASSLGGSEDTQYF
TRBD1,TRBV14,TRBJ2-1,NA,TGTGCCAGCAGCGTAATCCCCGGACAGGGGGACAATGAGCAGTTCTTC,CASSVIPGQGDNEQFF
TRBD1,TRBV29-1,TRBJ2-2,NA,TGCAGCGTTGGGACAGGCGGGACCGGGGAGCTGTTTTTT,CSVGTGGTGELFF